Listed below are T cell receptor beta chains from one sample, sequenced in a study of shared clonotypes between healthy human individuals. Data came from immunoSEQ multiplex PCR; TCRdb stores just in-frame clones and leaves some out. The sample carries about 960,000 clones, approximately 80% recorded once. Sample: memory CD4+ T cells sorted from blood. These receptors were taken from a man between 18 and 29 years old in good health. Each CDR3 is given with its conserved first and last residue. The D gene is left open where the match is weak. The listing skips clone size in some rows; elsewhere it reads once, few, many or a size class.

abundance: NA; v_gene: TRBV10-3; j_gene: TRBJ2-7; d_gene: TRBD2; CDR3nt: TGTGCCATCAGTTCAACCGGGACTAGCGGCTCCTACGAGCAGTACTTC; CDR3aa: CAISSTGTSGSYEQYF
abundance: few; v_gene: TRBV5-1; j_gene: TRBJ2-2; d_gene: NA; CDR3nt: TGCGCCAGCAGCCCCGGGACTCCCAACACCGGGGAGCTGTTTTTT; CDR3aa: CASSPGTPNTGELFF
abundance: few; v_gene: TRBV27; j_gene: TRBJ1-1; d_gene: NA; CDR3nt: TGTGCCAGCAGTTTGGTTGGCATTAACACTGAAGCTTTCTTT; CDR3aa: CASSLVGINTEAFF
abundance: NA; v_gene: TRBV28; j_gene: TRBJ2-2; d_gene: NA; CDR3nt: TGTGCCAGCAGTGAGAACCGGGCGTCTCTCACCGGGGAGCTGTTTTTT; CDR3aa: CASSENRASLTGELFF
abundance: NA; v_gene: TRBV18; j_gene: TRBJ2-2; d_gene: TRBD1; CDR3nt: TGTGCCAGCTCACCACGGGCAGGGGGCCTGAACACCGGGGAGCTGTTTTTT; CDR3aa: CASSPRAGGLNTGELFF
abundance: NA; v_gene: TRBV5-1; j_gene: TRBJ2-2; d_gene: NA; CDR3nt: TGCGCCAGCAGCTTGGGAATTATTGGGACTTCGAACACCGGGGAGCTGTTTTTT; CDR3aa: CASSLGIIGTSNTGELFF
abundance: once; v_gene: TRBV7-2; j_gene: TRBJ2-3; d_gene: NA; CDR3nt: TGTGCCAGCAGCTCACCGAGAGCTAGCACAGATACGCAGTATTTT; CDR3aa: CASSSPRASTDTQYF
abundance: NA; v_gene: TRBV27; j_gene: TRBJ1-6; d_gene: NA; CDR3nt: TGTGCCACTCGGGGGGGGGCCAATTCACCCCTCCACTTT; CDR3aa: CATRGGANSPLHF
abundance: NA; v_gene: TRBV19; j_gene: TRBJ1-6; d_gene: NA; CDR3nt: TGTGCCAGTAGAGAGGGGGGGGCCGCCGCTTCACCCCTCCACTTT; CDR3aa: CASREGGAAASPLHF
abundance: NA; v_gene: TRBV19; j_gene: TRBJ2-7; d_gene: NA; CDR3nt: TGTGCCAGTAGTATCAACGGTCTAACCGAGCAGTACTTC; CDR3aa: CASSINGLTEQYF
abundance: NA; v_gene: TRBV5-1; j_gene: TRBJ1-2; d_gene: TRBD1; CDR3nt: TGCGCCAGCAGCCCCCCAGGACAGGGCGAAGGCTATGGCTACACCTTC; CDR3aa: CASSPPGQGEGYGYTF
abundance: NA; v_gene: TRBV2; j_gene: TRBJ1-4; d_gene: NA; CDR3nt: TGTGCCAGCAGCCTCTCCGAGGGGAGGAACGAAAAACTGTTTTTT; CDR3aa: CASSLSEGRNEKLFF
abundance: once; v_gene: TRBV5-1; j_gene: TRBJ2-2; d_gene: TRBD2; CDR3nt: TGCGCCAGCACCACCAGCCAGCGGGGGGCTTCCACCGGGGAGCTGTTTTTT; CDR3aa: CASTTSQRGASTGELFF
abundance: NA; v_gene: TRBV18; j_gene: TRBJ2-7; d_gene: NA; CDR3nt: TGTGCCAGCTCACCAAGGTTAGCCATTTCCTACGAGCAGTACTTC; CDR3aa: CASSPRLAISYEQYF
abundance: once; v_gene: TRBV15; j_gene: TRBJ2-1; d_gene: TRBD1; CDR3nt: TGTGCCACCAGCAGAGACCAGGGACAGTCCTACAATGAGCAGTTCTTC; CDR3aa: CATSRDQGQSYNEQFF
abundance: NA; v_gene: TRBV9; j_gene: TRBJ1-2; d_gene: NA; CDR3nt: TGTGCCAGCAGCGTAGCTTGGGGGCAGGATGGCTACACCTTC; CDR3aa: CASSVAWGQDGYTF
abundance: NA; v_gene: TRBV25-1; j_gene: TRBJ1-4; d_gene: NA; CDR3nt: TGTGCCAGCACTCGCGGCAGGGGTACAGCTAATGAAAAACTGTTTTTT; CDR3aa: CASTRGRGTANEKLFF
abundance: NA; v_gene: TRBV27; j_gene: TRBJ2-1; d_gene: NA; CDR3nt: TGTGCCAGCAGTTTCCTCCCGGGACAAGCCTCCCAAGAGCAGTTCTTC; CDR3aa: CASSFLPGQASQEQFF
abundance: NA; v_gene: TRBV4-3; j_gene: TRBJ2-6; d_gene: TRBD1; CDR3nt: TGCGCCAGCAGCCAAGTCGGGACAGGTTATGGGGCCAACGTCCTGACTTTC; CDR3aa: CASSQVGTGYGANVLTF
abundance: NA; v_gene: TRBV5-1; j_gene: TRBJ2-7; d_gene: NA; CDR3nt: TGCGCCAGCAGCCCCCTCGGAGTGTTCGAGCAGTACTTC; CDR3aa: CASSPLGVFEQYF
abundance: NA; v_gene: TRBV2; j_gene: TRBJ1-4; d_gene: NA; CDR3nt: TGTGCCAGCAGTGATCAAGGGGGGATCGGAGCTCGAAAACTGTTTTTT; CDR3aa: CASSDQGGIGARKLFF
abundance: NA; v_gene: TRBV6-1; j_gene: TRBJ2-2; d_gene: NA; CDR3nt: TGTGCCAGCAGTGAAGCCTGGGGCAGCGCACCTAGCACCGGGGAGCTGTTTTTT; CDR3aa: CASSEAWGSAPSTGELFF
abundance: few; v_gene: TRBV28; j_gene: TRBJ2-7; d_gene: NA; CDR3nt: TGTGCCAGCAGTCCGTTTGGGCTTAGCCACGAGCAGTACTTC; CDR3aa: CASSPFGLSHEQYF
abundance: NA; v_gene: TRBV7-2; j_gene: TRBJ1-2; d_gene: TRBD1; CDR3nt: TGTGCCAGCAGCTTAAACAGGGGCCTCTATGGCTACACCTTC; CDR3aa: CASSLNRGLYGYTF